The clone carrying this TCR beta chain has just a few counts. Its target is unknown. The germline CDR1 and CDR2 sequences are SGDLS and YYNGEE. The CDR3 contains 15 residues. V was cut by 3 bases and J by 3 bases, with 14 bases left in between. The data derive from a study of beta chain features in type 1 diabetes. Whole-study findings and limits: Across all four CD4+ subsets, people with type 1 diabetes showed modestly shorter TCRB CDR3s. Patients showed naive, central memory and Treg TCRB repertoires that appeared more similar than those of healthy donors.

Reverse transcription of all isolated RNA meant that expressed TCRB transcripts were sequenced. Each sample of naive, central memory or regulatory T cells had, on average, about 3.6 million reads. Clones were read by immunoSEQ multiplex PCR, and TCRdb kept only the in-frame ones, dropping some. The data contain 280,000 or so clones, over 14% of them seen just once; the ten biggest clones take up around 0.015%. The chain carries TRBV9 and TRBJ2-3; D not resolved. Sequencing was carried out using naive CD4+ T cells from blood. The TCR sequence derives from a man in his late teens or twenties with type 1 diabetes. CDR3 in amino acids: CASSATNGATDTQYF. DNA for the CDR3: TGTGCCAGCAGCGCAACAAATGGAGCAACAGATACGCAGTATTTT.